The source of this TCR beta chain is a study of blood T cell repertoires in COVID-19. In the authors' methods: Estimation of nucleated cell counts was performed using reference gene primer amplification. Sequencing used immunoSEQ multiplex PCR; TCRdb keeps in-frame clones, though not all of them. That table supplies the V and J calls and clone size; D and trimming were determined from the DNA. This table holds more than 140,000 clones, just over 85% found once. This clone occurred a few times. V gave up 0 bases and J gave up 1 base, with 12 bases separating them. CDR1 is GTSNPN, CDR2 SVGIG, per germline (reference sequence). The CDR3 has 15 amino acids.

This rearrangement joins TRBV30 to TRBJ1-1; D remains ambiguous. Sequencing used peripheral blood. The TCR originated in a woman aged 55-70 years with acute or convalescent COVID-19. The CDR3 loop reads CAWSVLRGPNTEAFF. In DNA, the CDR3 is TGTGCCTGGAGTGTACTGAGAGGCCCGAACACTGAAGCTTTCTTT.